The 16 T cell receptor beta chains below come from one sample, sequenced in a study of cytomegalovirus exposure and HLA in healthy donors. Primers for the PCR totalled 60 Vbeta and 13 Jbeta. Method: immunoSEQ multiplex PCR; TCRdb's copy keeps in-frame clones and lacks some. This table has under 200,000 clones, more than 80% appearing once. The sequenced sample consisted of PBMCs. These receptor sequences come from a woman aged 50 to 60 in good health and CMV-seropositive.

This sequence joins TRBV5-5 and TRBJ2-2; 7 bases line up with TRBD1. The CDR3 is 15 amino acids. Trimming at V came to 2 bases and at J to 0 bases, leaving 1 base not matched to a gene. The germline gives CDR1 SGHKS, CDR2 YYEKEE (reference sequence). CDR3 nucleotide sequence: TGTGCCAGCAGCTTAGGGGGCACGAACACCGGGGAGCTGTTTTTT. As protein: CASSLGGTNTGELFF.

V usage is TRBV27 and J usage is TRBJ2-5; TRBD1 matches at 9 bases. CDR1 MNHEY and CDR2 SMNVEV come from the germline V gene (reference sequence). V dropped 2 bases and J dropped 5; count of bases not matched to a gene: 12. The CDR3 consists of 17 residues. The CDR3 protein is CASSLSKSQGAGETQYF. The CDR3 nucleotides read TGTGCCAGCAGTTTAAGCAAATCACAGGGGGCTGGGGAGACCCAGTACTTC.

This chain uses TRBV11-2 with TRBJ2-7; D gene unclear. V lost 1 base and J 1 base, leaving 5 bases between the germline ends. Looked up from germline, CDR1 is SGHAT and CDR2 is FQNNGV. The CDR3 is 13 amino acids. For the CDR3, the DNA is TGTGCCAGCAGCTTAGTCCCTTCCTACGAGCAGTACTTC. Protein sequence: CASSLVPSYEQYF.

On this clone itself: The same CDR3 also results from other DNA sequences found in this sample. The genes are TRBV5-6 and TRBJ1-5; unclear D gene. Trimming pared 0 bases from V and 1 base from J, leaving 5 bases between. The CDR3 is 14 amino acids. Germline loops: CDR1 SGHDT, CDR2 YYEEEE. The CDR3 loop reads CASSLGGSNQPQHF. The CDR3 DNA reads as TGTGCCAGCAGCTTGGGAGGGAGCAATCAGCCCCAGCATTTT.

The J gene is TRBJ1-2, the V gene TRBV4-2, with D possibly being TRBD1 (5 bases). Germline assignment: CDR1 LGHNA and CDR2 YNFKEQ. The CDR3 loop spans 16 amino acids. Trimming removed 3 bases at V and 0 bases at J, with 14 bases between. The CDR3 nucleotides read TGTGCCAGCAGCCAGGTGACAGAATTAGCTAACTATGGCTACACCTTC. It translates to CASSQVTELANYGYTF.

A few counts support this clone. CDR3 DNA: TGTGCCAGCAGCTTGGAGTCCCAACGGTCTGAAAAACTGTTTTTT. Its translation: CASSLESQRSEKLFF. The gene calls are TRBV5-5 and TRBJ1-4; D not resolved. The CDR3 spans 15 residues. V was clipped by 0 bases and J by 7 bases, with 13 bases between them. Germline lookup yields CDR1 SGHKS and CDR2 YYEKEE (reference sequence).

This clone was counted a single time. The rearrangement uses TRBV5-1 and TRBJ1-2; 7 nucleotides match TRBD1. Germline V gene sequence: CDR1 SGHRS, CDR2 YFSETQ. The CDR3 is 15 amino acids. After removal of 4 bases from V and 7 bases from J, the junction contained 13 bases not matched to a gene. The CDR3 region is CASSDPQGDSAGYTF. CDR3 nucleotide sequence: TGCGCCAGCAGCGATCCGCAGGGGGATTCGGCTGGCTACACCTTC. The full variable domain, with the rest looked up from reference TRBV5-1 and TRBJ1-2, is KAGVTQTPRYLIKTRGQQVTLSCSPISGHRSVSWYQQTPGQGLQFLFEYFSETQRNKGNFPGRFSGRQFSNSRSEMNVSTLELGDSALYLCASSDPQGDSAGYTFGSGTRLTVV.

The chain uses TRBV4-2 and TRBJ2-2, with D possibly being TRBD2 (6 bases). Trimming stripped 0 bases from V and 0 bases from J, with 11 bases between. The CDR3 runs to 17 residues. The germline gives CDR1 LGHNA, CDR2 YNFKEQ. Written as DNA, the CDR3 is TGTGCCAGCAGCCAAGAGCCAGGGAGGACGAACACCGGGGAGCTGTTTTTT. Protein: CASSQEPGRTNTGELFF.

This clone was counted once. The chain recombines TRBV27 with TRBJ1-6; maybe TRBD1 (5 bases). V dropped 5 bases and J dropped 7 bases, with 12 bases sitting between them. The CDR3 length is 14 residues. CDR1 and CDR2 from the germline V gene are MNHEY and SMNVEV (reference sequence). The CDR3 is CASSQGFLNSPLHF. The CDR3 region has the DNA TGTGCCAGCAGTCAGGGATTTTTAAATTCACCCCTCCACTTT.

This chain links TRBV11-3 with TRBJ2-1; the match to TRBD2 covers 13 bases. Looked up from germline, CDR1 is SGHNT and CDR2 is YENEEA. CDR3 length equals 15 residues. The junction had 7 bases not matched to a gene; V was cut back by 5 bases and J by 9 bases. CDR3 nucleotides: TGTGCCAGCAGCCTACTAGCGGGGGGGCCTGGTGAGCAGTTCTTC. Protein product: CASSLLAGGPGEQFF.

The V and J genes are TRBV7-9 and TRBJ2-7; D possibly corresponds to TRBD2 (5 bases). V was clipped by 0 bases and J by 2 bases, with 14 bases between them. This CDR3 has 16 residues. Per the germline V gene, CDR1 is SEHNR and CDR2 is FQNEAQ (reference sequence). CDR3 loop: CASSLALRGIAYEQYF. The CDR3 DNA reads TGTGCCAGCAGCTTAGCGCTTAGAGGGATCGCCTACGAGCAGTACTTC.

The V call is TRBV28, the J call TRBJ2-7, with 7 bases fitting TRBD2. V lost 3 bases and J lost 4; bases outside the gene matches: 6. This CDR3 has 14 amino acids. Per the germline V gene, CDR1 is MDHEN and CDR2 is SYDVKM. The CDR3 is CASSLGGVLYEQYF. The CDR3 coding sequence is TGTGCCAGCAGTTTGGGGGGGGTATTATACGAGCAGTACTTC.

The chain employs TRBV25-1 and TRBJ1-2; D is uncertain. This CDR3 is built from 12 residues. Germline V gives CDR1 MGHDK, CDR2 SYGVNS. The V end was cut by 9 bases, the J end by 0 bases, with 8 bases between. In DNA, the CDR3 is TGTGCCAGTCATAGAGCTAACTATGGCTACACCTTC. As protein: CASHRANYGYTF.

This chain joins TRBV6-5 and TRBJ1-1; 8 bases line up with TRBD1. The CDR3 loop spans 14 amino acids. With 8 bases clipped from V and 1 base from J, the junction kept 6 bases outside the gene matches. CDR1 MNHEY and CDR2 SVGAGI come from the germline V gene. CDR3: CASLRGQANTEAFF. The CDR3 bases are TGTGCCAGCCTTAGGGGACAGGCGAACACTGAAGCTTTCTTT.

V gene TRBV21-1 combines with J gene TRBJ1-3. TRBV21-1 is a pseudogene segment. The CDR3 extends over 17 amino acids. The CDR3 region is CASSTRGGSVARNTIYF. The CDR3 DNA sequence: TGTGCCAGCAGCACCCGTGGGGGGTCCGTGGCTCGAAACACCATATATTTT.

The genes are TRBV4-1 and TRBJ2-1; D gene unclear. The CDR3 runs to 16 residues. Germline V CDR1 and CDR2: MGHRA, YSYEKL. V was shortened by 1 base and J by 2 bases, with 12 bases between the two germline ends. CDR3 DNA sequence: TGCGCCAGCAGCCAAGCGATTCTAGAAACCTACAATGAGCAGTTCTTC. Protein: CASSQAILETYNEQFF.